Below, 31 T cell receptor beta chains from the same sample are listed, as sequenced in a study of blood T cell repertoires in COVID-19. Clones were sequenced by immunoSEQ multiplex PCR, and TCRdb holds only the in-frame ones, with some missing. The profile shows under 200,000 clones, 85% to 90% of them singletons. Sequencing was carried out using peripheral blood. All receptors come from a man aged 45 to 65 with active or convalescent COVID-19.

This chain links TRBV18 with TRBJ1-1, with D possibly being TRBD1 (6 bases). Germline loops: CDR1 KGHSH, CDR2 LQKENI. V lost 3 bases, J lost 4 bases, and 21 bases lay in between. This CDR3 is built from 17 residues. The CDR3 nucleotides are TGTGCCAGCTCACCGGGGGCAGGTCTCCAAGAGAGCACTGAAGCTTTCTTT. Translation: CASSPGAGLQESTEAFF. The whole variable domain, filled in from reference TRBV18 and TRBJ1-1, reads NAGVMQNPRHLVRRRGQEARLRCSPMKGHSHVYWYRQLPEEGLKFMVYLQKENIIDESGMPKERFSAEFPKEGPSILRIQQVVRGDSAAYFCASSPGAGLQESTEAFFGQGTRLTVV.

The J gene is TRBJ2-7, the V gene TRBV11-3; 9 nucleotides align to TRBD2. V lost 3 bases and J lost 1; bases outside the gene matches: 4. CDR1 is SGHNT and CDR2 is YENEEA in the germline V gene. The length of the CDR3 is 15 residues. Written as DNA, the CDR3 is TGTGCCAGCAGCTTCCTTAGCGGGGGATCCTACGAGCAGTACTTC. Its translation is CASSFLSGGSYEQYF.

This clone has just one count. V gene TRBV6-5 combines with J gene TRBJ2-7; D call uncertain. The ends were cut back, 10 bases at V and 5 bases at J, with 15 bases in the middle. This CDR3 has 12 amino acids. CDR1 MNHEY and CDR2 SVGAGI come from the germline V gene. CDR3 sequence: CATAHSSNEQYF. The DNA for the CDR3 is TGTGCCACCGCTCACTCGTCCAACGAGCAGTACTTC.

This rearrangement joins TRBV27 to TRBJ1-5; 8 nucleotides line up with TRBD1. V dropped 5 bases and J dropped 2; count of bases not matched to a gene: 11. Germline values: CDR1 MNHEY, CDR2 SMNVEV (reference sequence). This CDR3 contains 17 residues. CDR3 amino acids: CASSLGQGVGGNQPQHF. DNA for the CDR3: TGTGCCAGCAGTCTAGGACAGGGAGTCGGTGGCAATCAGCCCCAGCATTTT.

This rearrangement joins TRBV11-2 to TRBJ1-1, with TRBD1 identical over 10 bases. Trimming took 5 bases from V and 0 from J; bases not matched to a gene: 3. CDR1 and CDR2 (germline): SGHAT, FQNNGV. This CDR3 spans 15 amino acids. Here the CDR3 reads CASSQGQGMNTEAFF. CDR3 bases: TGTGCCAGCAGCCAGGGACAGGGGATGAACACTGAAGCTTTCTTT.

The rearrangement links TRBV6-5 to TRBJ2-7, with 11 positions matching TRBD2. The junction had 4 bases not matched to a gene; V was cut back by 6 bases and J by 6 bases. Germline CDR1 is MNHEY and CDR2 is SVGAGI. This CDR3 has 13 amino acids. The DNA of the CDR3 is TGTGCCAGCAGCCAGACTAGCGGGGTCGAGCAGTACTTC. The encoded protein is CASSQTSGVEQYF.

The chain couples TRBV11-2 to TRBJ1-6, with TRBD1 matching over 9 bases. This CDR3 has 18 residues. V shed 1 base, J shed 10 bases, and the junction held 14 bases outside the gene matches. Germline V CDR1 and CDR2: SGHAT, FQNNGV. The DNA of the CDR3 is TGTGCCAGCAGCTTAGGTTGGCGGGACAGGGTATTAGGATCACCCCTCCACTTT. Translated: CASSLGWRDRVLGSPLHF.

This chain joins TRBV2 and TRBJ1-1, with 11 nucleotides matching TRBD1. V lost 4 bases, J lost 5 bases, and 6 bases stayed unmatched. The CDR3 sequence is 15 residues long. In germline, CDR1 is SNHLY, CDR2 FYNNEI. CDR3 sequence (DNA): TGTGCCAGCAGTGTTGGGACAGGGGGTGTTACTGAAGCTTTCTTT. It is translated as CASSVGTGGVTEAFF. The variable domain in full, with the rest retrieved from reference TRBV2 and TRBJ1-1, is EPEVTQTPSHQVTQMGQEVILRCVPISNHLYFYWYRQILGQKVEFLVSFYNNEISEKSEIFDDQFSVERPDGSNFTLKIRSTKLEDSAMYFCASSVGTGGVTEAFFGQGTRLTVV.

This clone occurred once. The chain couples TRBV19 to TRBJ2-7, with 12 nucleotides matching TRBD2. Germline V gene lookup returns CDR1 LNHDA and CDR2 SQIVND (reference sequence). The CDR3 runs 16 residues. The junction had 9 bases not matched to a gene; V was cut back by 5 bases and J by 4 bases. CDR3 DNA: TGTGCCAGTAGTCCAGGGGCAGGACTAGCGGGATACGAGCAGTACTTC. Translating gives CASSPGAGLAGYEQYF.

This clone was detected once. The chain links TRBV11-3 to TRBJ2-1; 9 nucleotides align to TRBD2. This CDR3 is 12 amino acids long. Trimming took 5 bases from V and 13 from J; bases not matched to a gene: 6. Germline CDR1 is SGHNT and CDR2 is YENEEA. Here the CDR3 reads CASSATSGPQFF. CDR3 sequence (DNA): TGTGCCAGCAGCGCCACTAGCGGGCCCCAGTTCTTC.

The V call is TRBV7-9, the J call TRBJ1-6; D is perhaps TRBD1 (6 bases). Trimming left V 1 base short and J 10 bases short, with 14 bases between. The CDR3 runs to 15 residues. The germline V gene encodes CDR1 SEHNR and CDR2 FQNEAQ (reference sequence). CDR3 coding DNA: TGTGCCAGCAGCTTAGAAAGGGCAGGGGACTCACCCCTCCACTTT. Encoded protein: CASSLERAGDSPLHF.

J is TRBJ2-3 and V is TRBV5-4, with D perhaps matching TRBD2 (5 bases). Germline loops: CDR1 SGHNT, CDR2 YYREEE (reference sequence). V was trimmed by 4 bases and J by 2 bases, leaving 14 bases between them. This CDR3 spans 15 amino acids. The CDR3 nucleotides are TGTGCCAGCAGCGCCGGACTGGCTTACACAGATACGCAGTATTTT. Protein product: CASSAGLAYTDTQYF.

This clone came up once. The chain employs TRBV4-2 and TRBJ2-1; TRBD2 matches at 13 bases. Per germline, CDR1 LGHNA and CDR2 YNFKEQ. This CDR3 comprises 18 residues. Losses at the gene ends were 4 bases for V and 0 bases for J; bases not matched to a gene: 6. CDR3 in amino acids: CASSRTSGGPSSYNEQFF. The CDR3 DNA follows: TGTGCCAGCAGCCGGACTAGCGGGGGCCCAAGCTCCTACAATGAGCAGTTCTTC.

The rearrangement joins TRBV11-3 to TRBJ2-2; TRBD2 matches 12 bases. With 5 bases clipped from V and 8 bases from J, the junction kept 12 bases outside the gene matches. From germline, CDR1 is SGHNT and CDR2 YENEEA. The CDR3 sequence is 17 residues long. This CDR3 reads CASSEITTSGSTGELFF. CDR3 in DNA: TGTGCCAGCAGCGAGATAACGACTAGCGGGAGTACAGGGGAGCTGTTTTTT.

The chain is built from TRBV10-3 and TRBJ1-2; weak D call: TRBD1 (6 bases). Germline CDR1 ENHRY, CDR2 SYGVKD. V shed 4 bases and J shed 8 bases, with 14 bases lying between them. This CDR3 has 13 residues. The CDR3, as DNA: TGTGCCATCAGTGCGACAGGCTCACAAGGCTACACCTTC. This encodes CAISATGSQGYTF.

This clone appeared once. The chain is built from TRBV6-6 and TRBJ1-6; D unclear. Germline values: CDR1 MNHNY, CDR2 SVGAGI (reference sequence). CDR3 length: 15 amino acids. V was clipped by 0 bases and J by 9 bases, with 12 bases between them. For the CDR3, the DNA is TGTGCCAGCAGTTACTCGCCTACCATCGGTTCACCCCTCCACTTT. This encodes CASSYSPTIGSPLHF.

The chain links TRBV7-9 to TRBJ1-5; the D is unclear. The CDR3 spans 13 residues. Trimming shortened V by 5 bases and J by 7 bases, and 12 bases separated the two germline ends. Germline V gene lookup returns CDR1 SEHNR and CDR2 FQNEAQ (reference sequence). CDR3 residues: CASSPGSRQPQHF. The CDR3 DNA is TGTGCCAGCAGCCCGGGGTCAAGGCAGCCCCAGCATTTT.

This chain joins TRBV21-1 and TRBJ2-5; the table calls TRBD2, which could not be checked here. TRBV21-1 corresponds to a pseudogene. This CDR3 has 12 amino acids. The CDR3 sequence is CARAGMRETQYF. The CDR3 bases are TGTGCCAGAGCGGGTATGAGGGAGACCCAGTACTTC.

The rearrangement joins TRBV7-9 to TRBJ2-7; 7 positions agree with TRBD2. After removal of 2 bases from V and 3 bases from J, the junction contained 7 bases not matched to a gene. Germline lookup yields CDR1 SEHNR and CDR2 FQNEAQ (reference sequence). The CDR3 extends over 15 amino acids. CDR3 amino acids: CASSLSRDYHYEQYF. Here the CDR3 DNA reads TGTGCCAGCAGCTTATCCCGGGACTACCACTACGAGCAGTACTTC.

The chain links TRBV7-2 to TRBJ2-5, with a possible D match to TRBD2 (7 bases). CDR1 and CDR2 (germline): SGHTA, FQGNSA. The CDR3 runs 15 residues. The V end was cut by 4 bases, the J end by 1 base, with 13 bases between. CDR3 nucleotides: TGTGCCAGCAGCTCCCGGCGGGGGCCCCAAGAGACCCAGTACTTC. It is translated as CASSSRRGPQETQYF.

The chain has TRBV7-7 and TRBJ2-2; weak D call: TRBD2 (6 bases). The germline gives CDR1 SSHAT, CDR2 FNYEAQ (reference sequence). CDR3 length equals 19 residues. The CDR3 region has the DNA TGTGCTGCCAGCCCCAAACCGGTCGGTAGCGGAGGTAACACCGGGGAGCTGTTTTTT. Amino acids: CAASPKPVGSGGNTGELFF. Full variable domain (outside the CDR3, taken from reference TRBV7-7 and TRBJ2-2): GAGVSQSPRYKVTKRGQDVTLRCDPISSHATLYWYQQALGQGPEFLTYFNYEAQPDKSGLPSDRFSAERPEGSISTLTIQRTEQRDSAMYRCAASPKPVGSGGNTGELFFGEGSRLTVL.

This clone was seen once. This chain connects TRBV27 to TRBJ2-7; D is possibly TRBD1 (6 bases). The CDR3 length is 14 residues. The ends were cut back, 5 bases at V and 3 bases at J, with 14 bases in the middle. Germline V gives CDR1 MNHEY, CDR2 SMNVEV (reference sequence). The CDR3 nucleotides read TGTGCCAGCAGTGATACAGGGAGACTCTACGAGCAGTACTTC. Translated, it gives CASSDTGRLYEQYF.

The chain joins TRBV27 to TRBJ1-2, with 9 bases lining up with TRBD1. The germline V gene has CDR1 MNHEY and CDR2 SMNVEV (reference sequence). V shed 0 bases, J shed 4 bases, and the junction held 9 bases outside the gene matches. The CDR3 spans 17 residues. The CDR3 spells CASSLSIRDRDPYGYTF. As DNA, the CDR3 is TGTGCCAGCAGTTTATCCATAAGGGACAGGGACCCCTATGGCTACACCTTC.

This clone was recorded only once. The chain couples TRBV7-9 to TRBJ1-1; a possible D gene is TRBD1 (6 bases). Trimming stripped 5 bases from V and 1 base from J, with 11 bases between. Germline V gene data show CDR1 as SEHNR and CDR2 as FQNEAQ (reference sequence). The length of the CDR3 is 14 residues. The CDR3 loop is CASSNPGQNTEAFF. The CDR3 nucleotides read TGTGCCAGCAGCAACCCGGGACAGAACACTGAAGCTTTCTTT.

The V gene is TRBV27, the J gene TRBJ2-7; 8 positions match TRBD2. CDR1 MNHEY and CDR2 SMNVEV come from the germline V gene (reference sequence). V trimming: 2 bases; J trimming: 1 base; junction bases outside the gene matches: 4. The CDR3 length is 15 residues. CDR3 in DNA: TGTGCCAGCAGTTTAGAGCGGGAGCCTTCCTACGAGCAGTACTTC. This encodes CASSLEREPSYEQYF.

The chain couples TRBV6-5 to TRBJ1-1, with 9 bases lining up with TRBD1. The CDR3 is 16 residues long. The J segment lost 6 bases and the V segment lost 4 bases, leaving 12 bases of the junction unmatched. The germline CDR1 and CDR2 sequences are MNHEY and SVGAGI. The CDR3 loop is CASSFGLGQGRSEAFF. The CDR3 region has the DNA TGTGCCAGCAGTTTTGGGCTAGGACAGGGGAGGTCTGAAGCTTTCTTT.

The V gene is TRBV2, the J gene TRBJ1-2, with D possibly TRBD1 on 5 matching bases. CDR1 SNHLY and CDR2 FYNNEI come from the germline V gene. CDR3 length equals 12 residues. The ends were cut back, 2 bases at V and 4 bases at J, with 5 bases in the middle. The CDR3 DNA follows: TGTGCCAGCAGTGAACAGGGCTATGGCTACACCTTC. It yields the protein CASSEQGYGYTF.

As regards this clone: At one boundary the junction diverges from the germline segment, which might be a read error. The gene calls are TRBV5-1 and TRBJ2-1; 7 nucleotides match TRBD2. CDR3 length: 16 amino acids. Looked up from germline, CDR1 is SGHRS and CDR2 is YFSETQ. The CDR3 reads CVSSRTPGLSYNEQFF. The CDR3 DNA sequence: TGCGTCAGCAGCAGAACACCGGGACTATCTTACAATGAGCAGTTCTTC.

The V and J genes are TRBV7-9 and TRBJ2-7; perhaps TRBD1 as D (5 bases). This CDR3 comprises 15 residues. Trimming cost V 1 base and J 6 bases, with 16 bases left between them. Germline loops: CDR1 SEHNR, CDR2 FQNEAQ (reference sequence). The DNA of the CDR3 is TGTGCCAGCAGCTTAGGAACAGGCCCGGATAGCGAGCAGTACTTC. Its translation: CASSLGTGPDSEQYF.

The CDR3 protein is CASSLEGTREQFF. The DNA for the CDR3 is TGTGCCAGCAGCTTAGAGGGGACAAGGGAGCAGTTCTTC. The chain joins TRBV7-2 to TRBJ2-1, with D tentatively TRBD1 (6 bases). Germline V lookup: CDR1 SGHTA, CDR2 FQGNSA. The CDR3 length is 13 residues. The V end lost 1 base, the J end lost 10 bases, and 11 bases lay between the germline ends.

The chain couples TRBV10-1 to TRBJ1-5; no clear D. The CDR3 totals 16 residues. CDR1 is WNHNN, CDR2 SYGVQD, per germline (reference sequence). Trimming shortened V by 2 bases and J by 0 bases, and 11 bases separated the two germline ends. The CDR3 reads CASSEGGQDSNQPQHF. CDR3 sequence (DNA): TGCGCCAGCAGTGAGGGAGGCCAGGATAGCAATCAGCCCCAGCATTTT.